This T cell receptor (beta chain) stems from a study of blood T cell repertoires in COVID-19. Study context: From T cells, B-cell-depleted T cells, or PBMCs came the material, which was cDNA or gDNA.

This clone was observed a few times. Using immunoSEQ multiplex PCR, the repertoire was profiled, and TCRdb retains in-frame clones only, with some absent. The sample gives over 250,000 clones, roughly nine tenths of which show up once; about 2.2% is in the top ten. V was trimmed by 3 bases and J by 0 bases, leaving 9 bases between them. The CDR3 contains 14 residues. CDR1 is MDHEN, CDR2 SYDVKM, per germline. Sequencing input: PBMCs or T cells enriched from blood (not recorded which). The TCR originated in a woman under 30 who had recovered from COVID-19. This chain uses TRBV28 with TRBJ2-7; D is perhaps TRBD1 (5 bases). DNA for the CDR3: TGTGCCAGCAGTTTTTCAGGGTTCTCCTACGAGCAGTACTTC. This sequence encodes CASSFSGFSYEQYF.